What follows describes a single T cell receptor beta chain. Its antigen is unknown. CDR3 size: 15 residues. CDR1 SGHNT and CDR2 YENEEA come from the germline V gene. With 4 bases removed from V and 4 bases from J, the gap between germline ends came to 13 bases. This specimen belongs to a study of Ad26.COV2.S vaccination and SARS-CoV-2 variants. Study findings and constraints: Similar non-spike TCR breadth was observed in recipients of vaccine and of placebo.

Treatment noted: about 20 received Ad26.COV2.S at low or high dose, single or two shots; about five received placebo; per-sample allocation not given. The samples were gathered on day 63 after the first injection of vaccine or placebo. This table comes from immunoSEQ multiplex PCR, and its TCRdb copy is limited to in-frame clones, with some not included. The sample carries some 320,000 clones, around four fifths recorded once. This TCR was sampled from a person between 18 and 65 years old who received the Ad26.COV2.S COVID-19 vaccine or a placebo. The specimen comprised peripheral blood, sampled in a trial of Ad26.COV2.S vaccine versus placebo. The chain has TRBV11-3 and TRBJ2-2; possibly TRBD1 for D (6 bases). The CDR3, as DNA: TGTGCCAGCAGCTCCGTGGGGGCTGGCACCGGGGAGCTGTTTTTT. Protein product: CASSSVGAGTGELFF.